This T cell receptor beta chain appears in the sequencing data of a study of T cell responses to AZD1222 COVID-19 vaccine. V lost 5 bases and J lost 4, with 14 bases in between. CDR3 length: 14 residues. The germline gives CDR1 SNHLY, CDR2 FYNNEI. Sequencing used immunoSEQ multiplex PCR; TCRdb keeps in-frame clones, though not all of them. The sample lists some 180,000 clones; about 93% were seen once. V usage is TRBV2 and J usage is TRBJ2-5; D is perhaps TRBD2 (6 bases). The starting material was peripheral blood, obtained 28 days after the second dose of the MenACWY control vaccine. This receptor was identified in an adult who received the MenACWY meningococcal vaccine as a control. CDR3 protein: CASSSPLSGETQYF. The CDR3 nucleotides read TGTGCCAGCAGTTCTCCTCTTAGCGGAGAGACCCAGTACTTC.